This T cell receptor (beta chain) is drawn from a study of monozygotic twins with inflammatory bowel disease (dated by TCRdb to the late 2010s). Background on the whole study: The complete study included around 30 monozygotic twin pairs: 19 IBD-discordant Danish pairs and nine German pairs, of which four were IBD-concordant and five were IBD-discordant. Each individual had, on average, about 151 000 unique TCRalpha sequences and 181 000 unique TCRbeta sequences available for analysis. The search for disease-associated traits relied mainly on comparing IBD patients with their genetically identical healthy co-twins within discordant pairs. Points the paper makes about the study in general: Because patients were on differing immunosuppressive treatments, the repertoires may have picked up extra background noise and inter-individual variability. A decrease in TCRbeta repertoire diversity, as measured by inverse Simpson index, was observed in IBD patients compared with their healthy co-twins. The analysis was unable to tell different T cell subtypes apart. No single strong signal or clonotype linked to IBD turned up in the results, so the idea that one exists was not supported. No difference in repertoire similarity was observed between concordant and discordant twins, possibly owing to limited statistical power. Compared with healthy twins, IBD patients had fewer clonotypes in common with other individuals, a difference most pronounced in patients showing signs of disease activity.

As concerns this clonotype: No cognate antigen has been identified for it.

From each donor, an approximately 2.5 ml peripheral blood sample was collected into PAXgene tubes and stored at -80 degrees C. Without T cell sorting, total RNA was isolated from whole blood using the PAXgene blood miRNA kit on an automated QIAcube. Peripheral blood from monozygotic twin pairs, either concordant or discordant for inflammatory bowel disease, underwent deep TCRalpha and TCRbeta repertoire profiling that used unique molecular barcoding. Smoking habits were recorded for all twin pairs, with individuals classified as current, former or never smokers. Receptors were amplified or captured by 5' RACE. The input for every TCR library was 3500 ng of total RNA. For each sample, cDNA was synthesized in eight separate reactions using SMARTScribe reverse transcriptase. During cDNA synthesis, template switching introduced unique molecular identifiers that contained a 6-nucleotide sample barcode. TCRalpha and TCRbeta cDNA was amplified in two nested PCRs of roughly 16 and 10 cycles, and bead purification was carried out after each PCR. Before amplification, the cDNA was both treated with uracil DNA-glycosylase and purified with the QIAquick PCR purification kit. The second PCR was the step at which Illumina TruSeq-compatible adapters and sample-specific barcodes were added. TapeStation and Qubit were used to check library quality and concentration, and 4 to 6 ng of each library was pooled. Sequencing of pooled libraries was carried out on an Illumina HiSeq2500 single-index Rapid Run using 2 x 100 bp reads and custom sequencing primers. Per the authors' processing: UMI-based consensus assembly with MiGEC version 1.2.6 was used to correct PCR and sequencing errors. MiXCR version 2.1.1 handled V(D)J alignment, clonotype assembly and CDR3 extraction. Gene usage, clonotype sharing and MAIT/NKT TCR abundance were normalised by analysing the top 1000, 10 000 and 20 000 clonotypes per sample. Diversity was computed as the inverse Simpson index with the vegan R package after downsampling to 27 000 UMIs. Paired Mann-Whitney U tests on discordant twin pairs were used, with Benjamini-Hochberg multiple-testing correction. Following TCRdb reprocessing, every CDR3 protein sequence forms one entry, and DNA is not provided. The V and J calls and clone size come from TCRdb's table, not from the authors' own analysis. The table kept for this sample lists 200,000 to 250,000 distinct CDR3 sequences. Jointly, the top ten make up 1.5% to 2% of the sample.

The source of this sequence is a human donor with ulcerative colitis or Crohn's disease, or a healthy co-twin of an affected twin (not recorded which). The sample consisted of blood.

CDR3 reads: CASSPEGFLTDTQYF. The V and J segments used are TRBV7-3 and TRBJ2-3; as DNA is missing, the TRBD2 call by TCRdb cannot be tested. The CDR3 covers 15 residues, taking in both the cysteine and the phenylalanine. The DNA sequence is not available. According to the germline V gene, CDR1 reads SGHTA and CDR2 reads FQGTGA. Here the CDR3 is joined to the reference TRBV7-3 and TRBJ2-3 genes, and the full variable domain is: GAGVSQTPSNKVTEKGKYVELRCDPISGHTALYWYRQSLGQGPEFLIYFQGTGAADDSGLPNDRFFAVRPEGSVSTLKIQRTERGDSAVYLCASSPEGFLTDTQYFGPGTRLTVL.